These 20 T cell receptor beta chains originate from one sample sequenced in a study of shared clonotypes between healthy human individuals. Data came from immunoSEQ multiplex PCR; TCRdb stores just in-frame clones and leaves some out. The table includes about 2.5 million clones, 85% to 95% detected once. What was sequenced was naive CD4+ T cells from PBMCs. Subset defined: CD45RA+ positively selected. The source of these receptors is a man aged 18-30 years in good health. Some clones in this sample may be carry-over from other donors' samples.

The chain uses TRBV30 and TRBJ2-3; maybe TRBD2 (5 bases). There are 14 residues in the CDR3. Trimming left V 0 bases short and J 4 bases short, with 11 bases between. Germline CDR1 reads GTSNPN; CDR2 reads SVGIG (reference sequence). CDR3 amino acids: CAWSVGGPADTQYF. DNA of the CDR3: TGTGCCTGGAGTGTCGGAGGACCAGCAGATACGCAGTATTTT.

This clone was detected a few times. J is TRBJ1-5 and V is TRBV19; 9 nucleotides align to TRBD1. The CDR3 spans 14 residues. CDR1 and CDR2 from the germline V gene are LNHDA and SQIVND (reference sequence). V lost 10 bases, J lost 7 bases, and 11 bases stayed unmatched. DNA for the CDR3: TGTGCCACTCAGACCGGGACAGGGAGGCAGCCCCAGCATTTT. Amino acid sequence: CATQTGTGRQPQHF.

A note on this clone: The junction shows a germline mismatch at one end, possibly a read error. The V gene is TRBV7-2, the J gene TRBJ2-7; 10 positions agree with TRBD1. Germline lookup yields CDR1 SGHTA and CDR2 FQGNSA. This CDR3 is built from 16 residues. The CDR3 region is CASSLSGTGASHEQYF. The CDR3 coding sequence is TGTGCCAGCAGCTTATCCGGGACAGGGGCCTCCCACGAGCAGTACTTC.

Of note for this clone: In the same sample, other DNA sequences code for this CDR3. The V gene is TRBV28, the J gene TRBJ2-7; 9 nucleotides line up with TRBD1. The CDR3 runs to 13 residues. V lost 6 bases, J lost 7 bases, and 7 bases stayed unmatched. CDR1 MDHEN and CDR2 SYDVKM come from the germline V gene. CDR3 sequence (DNA): TGTGCCAGCAGGACAGGGGGGCGGGGAGAGCAGTACTTC. It encodes CASRTGGRGEQYF.

The chain is built from TRBV28 and TRBJ2-7; 7 bases are shared with TRBD2. The CDR3 has 17 amino acids. From germline, CDR1 is MDHEN and CDR2 SYDVKM. V shed 8 bases, J shed 2 bases, and the junction held 18 bases outside the gene matches. CDR3: CASVTAGGGGRPYEQYF. CDR3 DNA: TGTGCCAGCGTAACTGCCGGTGGGGGAGGGCGCCCCTACGAGCAGTACTTC.

V gene TRBV11-3 combines with J gene TRBJ1-2, with D perhaps TRBD1 (5 bases). This CDR3 region has 12 residues. Deletions cut 8 bases from V and 4 bases from J, with 11 bases between. Germline V gene sequence: CDR1 SGHNT, CDR2 YENEEA. The CDR3 nucleotides are TGTGCCAGCGGTCAGGGAACCTATGGCTACACCTTC. Residues: CASGQGTYGYTF. Together with reference TRBV11-3 and TRBJ1-2, the CDR3 gives the full variable domain: EAGVVQSPRYKIIEKKQPVAFWCNPISGHNTLYWYLQNLGQGPELLIRYENEEAVDDSQLPKDRFSAERLKGVDSTLKIQPAELGDSAVYLCASGQGTYGYTFGSGTRLTVV.

V is TRBV6-1 and J is TRBJ1-3, with 8 bases aligning to TRBD1. V trimming: 6 bases; J trimming: 2 bases; junction bases outside the gene matches: 3. This CDR3 contains 14 residues. Germline-derived CDR1 and CDR2 are MNHNS and SASEGT. The CDR3 DNA sequence: TGTGCCAGCAGGACAGGGGAAACTGGAAACACCATATATTTT. Protein product: CASRTGETGNTIYF.

The chain uses TRBV27 and TRBJ2-7, with D hard to call. The V end was cut by 8 bases, the J end by 5 bases, with 13 bases between. Looked up from germline, CDR1 is MNHEY and CDR2 is SMNVEV (reference sequence). The CDR3 length is 12 residues. CDR3 sequence reads: CASWARFNEQYF. DNA for the CDR3: TGTGCCAGCTGGGCCAGGTTTAACGAGCAGTACTTC.

The CDR3 sequence is CASSLLSAPNTEAFF. The DNA for the CDR3 is TGCGCCAGCAGCTTGTTGTCTGCCCCGAACACTGAAGCTTTCTTT. This chain uses TRBV5-1 with TRBJ1-1; D call uncertain. The CDR3 extends over 15 amino acids. Germline lookup yields CDR1 SGHRS and CDR2 YFSETQ. Trimming took off 1 base at V and 1 base at J, with 11 bases between the two ends. Drawing the rest from reference TRBV5-1 and TRBJ1-1, the complete variable domain is KAGVTQTPRYLIKTRGQQVTLSCSPISGHRSVSWYQQTPGQGLQFLFEYFSETQRNKGNFPGRFSGRQFSNSRSEMNVSTLELGDSALYLCASSLLSAPNTEAFFGQGTRLTVV.

V and J are TRBV6-1 and TRBJ2-1; D may be TRBD2 (5 bases). V lost 7 bases to trimming and J lost 9 bases, with 22 bases between them. Germline V gene data show CDR1 as MNHNS and CDR2 as SASEGT. The CDR3 contains 15 residues. The CDR3 bases are TGTGCCAGCAATAGAAATCGGGATGGAGGCTTTGAGCAGTTCTTC. Translating it yields CASNRNRDGGFEQFF.

The genes are TRBV2 and TRBJ2-3, with a possible D match to TRBD1 (6 bases). The CDR3 has 15 amino acids. Germline V CDR1 and CDR2: SNHLY, FYNNEI. V was cut by 5 bases and J by 1 base, with 13 bases left in between. The CDR3 nucleotides read TGTGCCAGCAGTCCTGGGGGCCTAGGCACAGATACGCAGTATTTT. It yields the protein CASSPGGLGTDTQYF.

The chain has TRBV5-1 and TRBJ2-6; D is ambiguous. Germline values: CDR1 SGHRS, CDR2 YFSETQ. Trimming took off 1 base at V and 2 bases at J, with 7 bases between the two ends. This CDR3 region has 15 residues. CDR3 region: CASSLLATGANVLTF. CDR3 sequence (DNA): TGCGCCAGCAGCTTGTTGGCAACTGGGGCCAACGTCCTGACTTTC.

The chain has TRBV7-6 and TRBJ1-1; D is undetermined. The germline V and J ends were trimmed by 0 bases and 2 bases, with 10 bases remaining between them. This CDR3 is 15 amino acids long. Germline loops: CDR1 SGHVS, CDR2 FNYEAQ. The CDR3 bases are TGTGCCAGCAGCTTAGCGGGTCCCCTTAACACTGAAGCTTTCTTT. Its protein is CASSLAGPLNTEAFF.

V and J are TRBV9 and TRBJ2-7; 9 nucleotides align to TRBD2. CDR3 length: 17 amino acids. J gave up 5 bases and V 0 bases, and 12 bases lay outside the gene matches. CDR1 and CDR2 from the germline V gene are SGDLS and YYNGEE. Here the CDR3 reads CASSVEPLASGNDEQYF. The CDR3 nucleotides are TGTGCCAGCAGCGTAGAGCCCTTGGCTAGCGGGAACGACGAGCAGTACTTC.

V gene TRBV23-1 combines with J gene TRBJ1-1, with D unclear. TRBV23-1 is known as an ORF, though its function is uncertain. The CDR3 totals 17 residues. The V and J ends lost 2 bases and 3 bases respectively, with 19 bases between them. The CDR3: CASSQRSGWVVYTEAFF. The CDR3 region has the DNA TGCGCCAGCAGTCAACGTAGCGGGTGGGTGGTGTACACTGAAGCTTTCTTT.

The rearrangement links TRBV28 to TRBJ2-1, with TRBD2 matching over 16 bases. CDR1 is MDHEN, CDR2 SYDVKM, per germline. This CDR3 region has 19 residues. The V and J ends lost 7 bases and 6 bases, in that order; junction bases with no gene match: 15. DNA for the CDR3: TGTGCCAGCACCACACCCTCGGGGGGACTAGCGGGAGGGAGCAATGAGCAGTTCTTC. This sequence encodes CASTTPSGGLAGGSNEQFF.

The CDR3 is CASSPSGGANTGELFF. CDR3 bases: TGTGCCAGCAGCCCCAGCGGGGGCGCGAACACCGGGGAGCTGTTTTTT. The J gene is TRBJ2-2, the V gene TRBV7-2; 8 bases match TRBD2. V shed 5 bases and J 0 bases; nucleotides not matched to a gene: 5. CDR3 length: 16 residues. From germline, CDR1 is SGHTA and CDR2 FQGNSA. Full variable domain (rest looked up from reference TRBV7-2 and TRBJ2-2): GAGVSQSPSNKVTEKGKDVELRCDPISGHTALYWYRQSLGQGLEFLIYFQGNSAPDKSGLPSDRFSAERTGGSVSTLTIQRTQQEDSAVYLCASSPSGGANTGELFFGEGSRLTVL.

This CDR3 is CASRLAGADYNEQFF. The CDR3 DNA sequence: TGTGCCAGCAGACTAGCGGGAGCGGACTACAATGAGCAGTTCTTC. The rearrangement uses TRBV28 and TRBJ2-1, with TRBD2 identical over 11 bases. The CDR3 spans 15 residues. CDR1 and CDR2 from the germline V gene are MDHEN and SYDVKM. V was clipped by 6 bases and J by 3 bases; unmatched bases: 4.

This chain uses TRBV7-2 with TRBJ1-1; D call uncertain. The germline CDR1 and CDR2 sequences are SGHTA and FQGNSA. The ends were cut back, 2 bases at V and 1 base at J, with 11 bases in the middle. The CDR3 has 15 residues. The DNA for the CDR3 is TGTGCCAGCAGCTTAATGGGCCGGCCGAACACTGAAGCTTTCTTT. This gives the protein CASSLMGRPNTEAFF. Based on the CDR3 plus reference TRBV7-2 and TRBJ1-1, the full variable domain is GAGVSQSPSNKVTEKGKDVELRCDPISGHTALYWYRQSLGQGLEFLIYFQGNSAPDKSGLPSDRFSAERTGGSVSTLTIQRTQQEDSAVYLCASSLMGRPNTEAFFGQGTRLTVV.

CDR3 DNA: TGTGCCAGCGCTGGGGGGAGGATCGGGCAGTTCTTC. Residues: CASAGGRIGQFF. The genes are TRBV7-2 and TRBJ2-1; tentative D call: TRBD2 (6 bases). There are 12 residues in the CDR3. CDR1 and CDR2 from the germline V gene are SGHTA and FQGNSA. V shed 8 bases and J shed 12 bases, with 17 bases lying between them.